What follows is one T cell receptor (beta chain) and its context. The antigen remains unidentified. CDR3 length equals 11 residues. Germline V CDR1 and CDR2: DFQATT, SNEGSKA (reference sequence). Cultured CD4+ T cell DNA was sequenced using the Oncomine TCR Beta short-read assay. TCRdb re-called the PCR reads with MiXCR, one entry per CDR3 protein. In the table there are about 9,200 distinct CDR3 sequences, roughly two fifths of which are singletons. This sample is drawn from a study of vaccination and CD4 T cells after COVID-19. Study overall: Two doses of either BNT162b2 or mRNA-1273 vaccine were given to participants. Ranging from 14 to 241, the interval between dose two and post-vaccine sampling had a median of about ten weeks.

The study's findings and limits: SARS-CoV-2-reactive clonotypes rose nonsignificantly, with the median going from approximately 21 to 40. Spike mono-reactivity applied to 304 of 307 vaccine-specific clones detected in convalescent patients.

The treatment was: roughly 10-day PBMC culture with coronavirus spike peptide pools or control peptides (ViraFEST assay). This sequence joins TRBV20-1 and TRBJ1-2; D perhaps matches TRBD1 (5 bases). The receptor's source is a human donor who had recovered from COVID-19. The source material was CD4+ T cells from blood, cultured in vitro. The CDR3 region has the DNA TGCAGCGAAAGAGGGGCGAATGGCTACACCTTC. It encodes CSERGANGYTF.